Listed below are T cell receptor beta chains from one sample, sequenced in a study of blood T cell repertoires in COVID-19. Sequenced by immunoSEQ multiplex PCR; TCRdb stores in-frame clones only, minus some. The sample lists hundreds of thousands of clones; about 83% were seen once. The sequencing sample was made of peripheral blood. Every receptor here comes from a man older than 75 with acute or convalescent COVID-19. The CDR3 runs from the conserved cysteine through the conserved F or W. D genes are given only for firm matches. Expanded clones are given a class, and other clones once, few, many or no size at all.

clone_size j_call d_call v_call cdr3_aa cdr3_nt
. TRBJ2-7 . TRBV19 CASRPLDRPLGEQYF TGTGCCAGTAGACCACTCGACAGGCCCTTAGGCGAGCAGTACTTC
. TRBJ2-3 TRBD2 TRBV28 CASSFPRTSGGSGTDTQYF TGTGCCAGCAGTTTTCCGAGGACTAGCGGGGGGTCCGGCACAGATACGCAGTATTTT
. TRBJ2-2 TRBD1 TRBV5-4 CASSLGTGGAGGELFF TGTGCCAGCAGCTTGGGGACAGGGGGCGCGGGCGGGGAGCTGTTTTTT
. TRBJ1-2 . TRBV7-8 CASSFSDSFNYGYTF TGTGCCAGCAGCTTTAGTGACAGCTTTAACTATGGCTACACCTTC
. TRBJ1-1 TRBD1 TRBV6-1 CASSSPGTGVTEAFF TGTGCCAGCAGTTCTCCCGGGACAGGAGTCACTGAAGCTTTCTTT
. TRBJ2-3 . TRBV5-1 CASSLVAASTDTQYF TGCGCCAGCAGCTTGGTTGCGGCTAGCACAGATACGCAGTATTTT
. TRBJ1-2 . TRBV6-5 CASSPGRGNYGYTF TGTGCCAGCAGCCCCGGCAGAGGGAACTATGGCTACACCTTC
. TRBJ2-5 TRBD2 TRBV5-1 CASSLARAGLDRRETQYF TGCGCCAGCAGCTTGGCCAGGGCGGGACTAGACCGAAGAGAGACCCAGTACTTC
. TRBJ1-2 . TRBV27 CASSLLDGMRANYGYTF TGTGCCAGCAGTTTATTGGACGGGATGCGGGCTAACTATGGCTACACCTTC
. TRBJ2-2 . TRBV7-9 CASSLGFATTNTGELFF TGTGCCAGCAGCTTAGGTTTTGCGACAACTAACACCGGGGAGCTGTTTTTT
. TRBJ2-1 TRBD2 TRBV10-3 CAISQAGAYNEQFF TGTGCCATCAGTCAAGCGGGGGCATACAATGAGCAGTTCTTC
. TRBJ1-1 TRBD1 TRBV5-1 CASSWDSMNTEAFF TGCGCCAGCAGCTGGGACAGTATGAACACTGAAGCTTTCTTT
once TRBJ2-5 TRBD1 TRBV5-1 CASSSQTGGGETQYF TGCGCCAGCAGCTCTCAGACAGGGGGAGGGGAGACCCAGTACTTC
. TRBJ1-5 TRBD1 TRBV6-5 CASQDRGNQPQHF TGTGCCAGCCAGGACAGGGGCAATCAGCCCCAGCATTTT
. TRBJ1-4 . TRBV2 CASSYSGRGYNEKLFF TGTGCCAGCAGTTATTCAGGGCGGGGCTATAATGAAAAACTGTTTTTT
. TRBJ2-1 . TRBV6-5 CASSLDTAYNEQFF TGTGCCAGCAGTTTAGACACAGCTTACAATGAGCAGTTCTTC